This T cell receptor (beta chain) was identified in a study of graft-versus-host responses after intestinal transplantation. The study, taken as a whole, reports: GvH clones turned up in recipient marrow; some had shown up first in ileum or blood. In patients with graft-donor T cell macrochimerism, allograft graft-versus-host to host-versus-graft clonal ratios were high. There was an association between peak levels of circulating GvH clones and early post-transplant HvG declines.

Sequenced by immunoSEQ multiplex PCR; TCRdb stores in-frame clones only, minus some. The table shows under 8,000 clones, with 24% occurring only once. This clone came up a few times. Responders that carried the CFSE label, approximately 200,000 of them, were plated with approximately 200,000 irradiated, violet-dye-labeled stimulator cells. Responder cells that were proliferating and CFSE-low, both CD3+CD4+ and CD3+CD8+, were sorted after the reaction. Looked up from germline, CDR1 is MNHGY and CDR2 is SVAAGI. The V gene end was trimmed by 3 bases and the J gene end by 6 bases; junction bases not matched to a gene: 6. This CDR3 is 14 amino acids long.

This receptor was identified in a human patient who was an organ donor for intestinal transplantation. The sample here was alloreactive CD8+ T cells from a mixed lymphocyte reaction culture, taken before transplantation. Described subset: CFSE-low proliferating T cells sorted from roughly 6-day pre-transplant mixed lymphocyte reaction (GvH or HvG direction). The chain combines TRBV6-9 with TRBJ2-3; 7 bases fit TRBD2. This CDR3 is CASSYGRETDTQYF. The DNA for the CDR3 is TGTGCCAGCAGTTACGGGCGGGAGACTGATACGCAGTATTTT.